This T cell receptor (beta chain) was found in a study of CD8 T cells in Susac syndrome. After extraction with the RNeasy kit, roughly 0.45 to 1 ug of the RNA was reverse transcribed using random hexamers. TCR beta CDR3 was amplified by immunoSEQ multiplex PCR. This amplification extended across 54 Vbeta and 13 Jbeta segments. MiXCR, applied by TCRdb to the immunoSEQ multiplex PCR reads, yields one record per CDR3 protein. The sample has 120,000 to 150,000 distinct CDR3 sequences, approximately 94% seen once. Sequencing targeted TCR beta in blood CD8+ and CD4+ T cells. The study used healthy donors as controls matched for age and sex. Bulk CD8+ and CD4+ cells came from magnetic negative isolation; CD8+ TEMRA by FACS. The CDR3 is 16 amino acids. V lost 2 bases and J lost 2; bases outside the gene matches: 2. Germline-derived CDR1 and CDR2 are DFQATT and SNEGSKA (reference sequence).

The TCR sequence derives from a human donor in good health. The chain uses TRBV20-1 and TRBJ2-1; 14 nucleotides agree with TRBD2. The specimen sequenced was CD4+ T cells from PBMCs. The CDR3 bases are TGCAGTGCTAGACAGACTAGCGGGAGGGCCTACAATGAGCAGTTCTTC. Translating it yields CSARQTSGRAYNEQFF.